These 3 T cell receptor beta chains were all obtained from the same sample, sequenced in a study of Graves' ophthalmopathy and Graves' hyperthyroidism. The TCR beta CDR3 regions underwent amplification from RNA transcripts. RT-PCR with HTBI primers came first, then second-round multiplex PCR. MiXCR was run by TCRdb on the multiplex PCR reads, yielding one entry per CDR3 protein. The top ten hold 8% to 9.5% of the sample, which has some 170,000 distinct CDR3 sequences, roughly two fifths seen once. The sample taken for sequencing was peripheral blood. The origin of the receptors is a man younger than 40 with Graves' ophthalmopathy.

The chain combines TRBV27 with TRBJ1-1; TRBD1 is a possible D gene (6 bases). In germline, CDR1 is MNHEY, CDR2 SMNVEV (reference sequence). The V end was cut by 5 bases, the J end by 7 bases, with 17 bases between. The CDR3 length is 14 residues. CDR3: CASSPTGDQYEAFF. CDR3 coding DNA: TGTGCCAGCAGTCCGACAGGAGACCAGTATGAAGCTTTCTTT.

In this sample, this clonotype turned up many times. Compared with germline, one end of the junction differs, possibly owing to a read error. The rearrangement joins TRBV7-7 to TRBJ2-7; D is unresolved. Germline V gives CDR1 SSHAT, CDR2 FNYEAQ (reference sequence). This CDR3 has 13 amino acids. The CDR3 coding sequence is TGTGCTAGCAGCCCTGCGGACTCCTACGAGCAGTACTTC. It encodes CASSPADSYEQYF.

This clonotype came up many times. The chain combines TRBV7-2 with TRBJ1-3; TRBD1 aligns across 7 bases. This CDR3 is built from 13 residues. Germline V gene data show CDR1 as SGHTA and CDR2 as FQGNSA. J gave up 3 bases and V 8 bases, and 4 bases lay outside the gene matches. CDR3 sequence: CASHQGVGNTIYF. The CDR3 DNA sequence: TGTGCCAGCCACCAGGGGGTTGGAAACACCATATATTTT.